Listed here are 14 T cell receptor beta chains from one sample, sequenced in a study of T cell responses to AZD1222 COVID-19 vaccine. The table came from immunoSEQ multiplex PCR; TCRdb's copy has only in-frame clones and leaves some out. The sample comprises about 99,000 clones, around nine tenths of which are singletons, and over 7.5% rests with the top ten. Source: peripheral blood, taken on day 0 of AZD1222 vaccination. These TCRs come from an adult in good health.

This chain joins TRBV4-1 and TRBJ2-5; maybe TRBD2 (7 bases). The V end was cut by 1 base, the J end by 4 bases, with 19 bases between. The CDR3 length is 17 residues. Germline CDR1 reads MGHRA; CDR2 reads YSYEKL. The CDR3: CASSQGSGAGVGETQYF. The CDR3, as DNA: TGCGCCAGCAGCCAAGGGTCAGGGGCGGGAGTAGGAGAGACCCAGTACTTC.

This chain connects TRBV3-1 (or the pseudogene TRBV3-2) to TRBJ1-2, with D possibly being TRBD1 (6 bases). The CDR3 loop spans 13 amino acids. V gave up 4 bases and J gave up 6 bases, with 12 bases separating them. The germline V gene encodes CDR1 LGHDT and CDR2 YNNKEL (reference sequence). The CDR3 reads CASSRRGGDGYTF. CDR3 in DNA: TGTGCCAGCAGCCGCAGGGGAGGAGATGGCTACACCTTC.

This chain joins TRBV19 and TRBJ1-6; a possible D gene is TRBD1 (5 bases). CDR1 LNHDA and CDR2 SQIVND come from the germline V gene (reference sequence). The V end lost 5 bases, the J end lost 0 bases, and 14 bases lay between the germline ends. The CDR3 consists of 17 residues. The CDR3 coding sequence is TGTGCCAGTAGTGTGGGACGGAAAAGCTCCTATAATTCACCCCTCCACTTT. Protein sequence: CASSVGRKSSYNSPLHF. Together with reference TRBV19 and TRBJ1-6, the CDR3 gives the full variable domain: DGGITQSPKYLFRKEGQNVTLSCEQNLNHDAMYWYRQDPGQGLRLIYYSQIVNDFQKGDIAEGYSVSREKKESFPLTVTSAQKNPTAFYLCASSVGRKSSYNSPLHFGNGTRLTVT.

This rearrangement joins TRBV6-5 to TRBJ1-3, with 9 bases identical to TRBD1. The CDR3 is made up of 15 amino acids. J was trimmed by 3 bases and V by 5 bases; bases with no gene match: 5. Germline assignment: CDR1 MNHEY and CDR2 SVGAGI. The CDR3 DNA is TGTGCCAGCAGTCGGACAGGGGTGGGTGGAAACACCATATATTTT. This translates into CASSRTGVGGNTIYF.

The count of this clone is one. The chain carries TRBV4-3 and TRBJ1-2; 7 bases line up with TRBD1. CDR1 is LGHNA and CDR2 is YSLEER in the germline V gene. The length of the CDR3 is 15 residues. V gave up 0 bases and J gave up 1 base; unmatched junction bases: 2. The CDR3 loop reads CASSQETGDNYGYTF. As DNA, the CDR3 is TGCGCCAGCAGCCAAGAAACAGGGGATAACTATGGCTACACCTTC.

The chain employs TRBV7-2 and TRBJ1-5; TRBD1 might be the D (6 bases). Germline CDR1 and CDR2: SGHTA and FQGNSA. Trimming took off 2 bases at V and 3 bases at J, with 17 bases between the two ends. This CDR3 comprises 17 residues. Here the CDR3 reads CASSLFSGQRNNQPQHF. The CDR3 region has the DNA TGTGCCAGCAGCTTATTCTCCGGACAGAGAAACAATCAGCCCCAGCATTTT.

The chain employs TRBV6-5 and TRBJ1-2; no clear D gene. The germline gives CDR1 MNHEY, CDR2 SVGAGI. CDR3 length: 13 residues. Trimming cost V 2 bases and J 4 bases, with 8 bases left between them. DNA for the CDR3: TGTGCCAGCAGTTACCAGACTAGCTATGGCTACACCTTC. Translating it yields CASSYQTSYGYTF.

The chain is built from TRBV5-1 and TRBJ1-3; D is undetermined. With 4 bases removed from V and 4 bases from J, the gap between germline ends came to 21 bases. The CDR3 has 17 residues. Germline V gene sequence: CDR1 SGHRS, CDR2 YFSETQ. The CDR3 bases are TGCGCCAGCAGCGGATTCACGGGTGTTTCAGGCGGAAACACCATATATTTT. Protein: CASSGFTGVSGGNTIYF.

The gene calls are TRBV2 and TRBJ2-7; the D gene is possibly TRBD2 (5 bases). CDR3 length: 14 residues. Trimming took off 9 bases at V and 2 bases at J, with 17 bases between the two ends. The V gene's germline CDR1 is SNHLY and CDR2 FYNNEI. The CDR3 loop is CASSPGKPPYEQYF. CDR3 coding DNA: TGTGCCAGTTCTCCGGGAAAACCACCCTACGAGCAGTACTTC.

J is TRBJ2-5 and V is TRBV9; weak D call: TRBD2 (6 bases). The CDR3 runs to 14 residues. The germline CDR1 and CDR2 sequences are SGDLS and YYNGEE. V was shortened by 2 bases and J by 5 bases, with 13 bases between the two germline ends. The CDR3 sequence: CASSVSSVEETQYF. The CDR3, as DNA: TGTGCCAGCAGCGTCTCTAGCGTCGAGGAGACCCAGTACTTC.

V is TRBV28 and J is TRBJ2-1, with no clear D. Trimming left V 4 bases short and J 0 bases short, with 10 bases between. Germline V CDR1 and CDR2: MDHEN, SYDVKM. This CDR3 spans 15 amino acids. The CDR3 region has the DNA TGTGCCAGCAGTTCCGACGGAAGCTCCTACAATGAGCAGTTCTTC. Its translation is CASSSDGSSYNEQFF.

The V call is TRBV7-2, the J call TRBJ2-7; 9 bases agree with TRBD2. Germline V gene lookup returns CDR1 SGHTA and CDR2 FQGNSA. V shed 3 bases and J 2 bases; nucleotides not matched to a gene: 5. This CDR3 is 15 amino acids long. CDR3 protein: CASSFTSGLTYEQYF. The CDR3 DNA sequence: TGTGCCAGCAGCTTCACTAGCGGGTTAACCTACGAGCAGTACTTC.

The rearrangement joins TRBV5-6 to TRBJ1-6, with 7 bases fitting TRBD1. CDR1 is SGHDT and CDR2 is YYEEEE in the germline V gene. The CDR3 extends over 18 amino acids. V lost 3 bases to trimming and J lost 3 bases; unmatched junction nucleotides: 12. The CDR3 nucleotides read TGTGCCAGCAGCTCCCCACGGACAGGAGAATTCTATAATTCACCCCTCCACTTT. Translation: CASSSPRTGEFYNSPLHF. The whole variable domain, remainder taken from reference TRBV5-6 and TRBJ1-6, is DAGVTQSPTHLIKTRGQQVTLRCSPKSGHDTVSWYQQALGQGPQFIFQYYEEEERQRGNFPDRFSGHQFPNYSSELNVNALLLGDSALYLCASSSPRTGEFYNSPLHFGNGTRLTVT.

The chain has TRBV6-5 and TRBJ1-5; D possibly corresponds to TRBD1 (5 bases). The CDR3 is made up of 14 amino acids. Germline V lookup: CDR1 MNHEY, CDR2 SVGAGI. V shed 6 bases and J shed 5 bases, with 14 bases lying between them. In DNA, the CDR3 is TGTGCCAGCAGCCCCCGGGGGATGGATCAGCCCCAGCATTTT. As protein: CASSPRGMDQPQHF.